These T cell receptor beta chains were read from a single sample in a study of blood T cell repertoires in COVID-19. The data were produced by immunoSEQ multiplex PCR, yet TCRdb's version contains in-frame clones alone and is incomplete. This table holds 150,000 to 200,000 clones, about nine tenths found once. Sequencing was done on a sample of peripheral blood. These TCRs come from a man aged 70-80 years with acute or convalescent COVID-19. Each CDR3 is given with its conserved first and last residue. The D gene is left open where the match is weak. Rows may omit the clone size; those that give it use once, few, many or a size class.

V: TRBV20-1
D: NA
size: NA
J: TRBJ1-2
CDR3: CSASHPSGGGYTF
DNA: TGCAGTGCTAGTCACCCCTCCGGAGGCGGCTACACCTTC

V: TRBV7-2
D: NA
size: NA
J: TRBJ1-1
CDR3: CASSLDHGEAFF
DNA: TGTGCCAGCAGCTTAGACCACGGTGAAGCTTTCTTT

V: TRBV5-6
D: TRBD1
size: NA
J: TRBJ1-2
CDR3: CASGGQVYGYTF
DNA: TGTGCCAGTGGGGGACAGGTTTATGGCTACACCTTC

V: TRBV4-1
D: TRBD1
size: NA
J: TRBJ1-2
CDR3: CASSLHRDSQYGYTF
DNA: TGCGCCAGCAGCCTCCACCGGGACAGTCAATATGGCTACACCTTC

V: TRBV7-9
D: NA
size: NA
J: TRBJ2-3
CDR3: CASRPQVSIDLSSTDTQYF
DNA: TGTGCCAGCAGACCACAGGTCTCAATCGACCTATCCTCCACAGATACGCAGTATTTT

V: TRBV2
D: NA
size: NA
J: TRBJ1-4
CDR3: CASSDRGINEKLFF
DNA: TGTGCCAGCAGTGACAGGGGCATTAATGAAAAACTGTTTTTT

V: TRBV9
D: NA
size: NA
J: TRBJ2-2
CDR3: CASSPGPNTGELFF
DNA: TGTGCCAGCAGCCCTGGGCCGAACACCGGGGAGCTGTTTTTT

V: TRBV5-6
D: TRBD1
size: NA
J: TRBJ2-7
CDR3: CASSLEGQGAREQYF
DNA: TGTGCCAGCAGCTTAGAGGGACAGGGGGCACGAGAGCAGTACTTC

V: TRBV7-8
D: TRBD2
size: NA
J: TRBJ2-3
CDR3: CASSFLAGGPTDTQYF
DNA: TGTGCCAGCAGCTTCCTAGCGGGAGGGCCAACAGATACGCAGTATTTT

V: TRBV2
D: NA
size: NA
J: TRBJ1-5
CDR3: CASSLNRDTTQPQHF
DNA: TGTGCCAGCAGCCTAAACCGGGACACAACTCAGCCCCAGCATTTT

V: TRBV6-5
D: TRBD1
size: NA
J: TRBJ1-3
CDR3: CASSSRTGTGNTIYF
DNA: TGTGCCAGCAGTTCCCGGACAGGGACTGGAAACACCATATATTTT

V: TRBV15
D: NA
size: once
J: TRBJ1-2
CDR3: CATSRGRGAYGYTF
DNA: TGTGCCACCAGCAGGGGACGGGGGGCCTATGGCTACACCTTC

V: TRBV2
D: TRBD2
size: NA
J: TRBJ2-3
CDR3: CASSGLAGETDTQYF
DNA: TGTGCCAGCAGTGGACTAGCGGGGGAGACAGATACGCAGTATTTT

V: TRBV30
D: NA
size: NA
J: TRBJ2-5
CDR3: CAWRGAPKTQYF
DNA: TGTGCCTGGAGAGGGGCGCCGAAGACCCAGTACTTC

V: TRBV5-1
D: NA
size: NA
J: TRBJ2-3
CDR3: CASSSGTADTQYF
DNA: TGCGCCAGCAGCTCGGGAACCGCAGATACGCAGTATTTT

V: TRBV5-4
D: NA
size: NA
J: TRBJ2-1
CDR3: CASSPKTASSYNEQFF
DNA: TGTGCCAGCAGCCCCAAAACGGCTAGTTCCTACAATGAGCAGTTCTTC

V: TRBV29-1
D: NA
size: NA
J: TRBJ2-1
CDR3: CSVEDGSPSEQFF
DNA: TGCAGCGTTGAAGACGGGTCTCCGTCCGAGCAGTTCTTC

V: TRBV3-1/TRBV3-2
D: TRBD1
size: NA
J: TRBJ1-3
CDR3: CASSPRDRVGNTIYF
DNA: TGTGCCAGCAGCCCCCGGGACAGGGTCGGAAACACCATATATTTT

V: TRBV29-1
D: NA
size: NA
J: TRBJ2-7
CDR3: CSVEESLTGPYEQYF
DNA: TGCAGCGTTGAAGAATCCCTCACAGGACCCTACGAGCAGTACTTC

V: TRBV5-1
D: NA
size: NA
J: TRBJ1-4
CDR3: CASSLGEEKLFF
DNA: TGCGCCAGCAGCTTGGGGGAGGAAAAACTGTTTTTT

V: TRBV15
D: TRBD1
size: NA
J: TRBJ1-1
CDR3: CATTAPGGDTEAFF
DNA: TGTGCCACTACCGCCCCAGGGGGCGATACTGAAGCTTTCTTT

V: TRBV7-3
D: TRBD2
size: NA
J: TRBJ2-1
CDR3: CASSLMGLAAYNEQFF
DNA: TGTGCCAGCAGCTTAATGGGACTAGCCGCCTACAATGAGCAGTTCTTC

V: TRBV5-4
D: TRBD2
size: NA
J: TRBJ2-1
CDR3: CASSPAKIAGRNEQFF
DNA: TGTGCCAGCAGCCCCGCGAAGATAGCGGGCCGCAATGAGCAGTTCTTC

V: TRBV5-1
D: NA
size: NA
J: TRBJ1-6
CDR3: CASSLRQANSPLHF
DNA: TGCGCCAGCAGCTTGAGACAGGCGAATTCACCCCTCCACTTT

V: TRBV6-5
D: TRBD1
size: NA
J: TRBJ2-5
CDR3: CASSSTPGTGFVTQYF
DNA: TGTGCCAGCAGTTCAACCCCCGGGACAGGGTTCGTGACCCAGTACTTC

V: TRBV6-2/TRBV6-3
D: TRBD1
size: once
J: TRBJ1-6
CDR3: CASSLPGQGATALHF
DNA: TGTGCCAGCAGTCTGCCGGGACAGGGGGCTACGGCCCTCCACTTT

V: TRBV30
D: TRBD2
size: NA
J: TRBJ2-5
CDR3: CAWREGLAGVETQYF
DNA: TGTGCCTGGAGGGAGGGACTAGCGGGCGTGGAGACCCAGTACTTC

V: TRBV6-1
D: NA
size: NA
J: TRBJ2-1
CDR3: CASSEGWAAYNEQFF
DNA: TGTGCCAGCAGTGAAGGGTGGGCCGCCTACAATGAGCAGTTCTTC

V: TRBV7-2
D: TRBD1
size: NA
J: TRBJ2-3
CDR3: CASSVTGAGRTDTQYF
DNA: TGTGCCAGCAGCGTCACAGGGGCGGGTCGCACAGATACGCAGTATTTT

V: TRBV6-5
D: NA
size: NA
J: TRBJ1-1
CDR3: CASTHTRGGTEAFF
DNA: TGTGCCAGCACCCATACCAGGGGAGGGACTGAAGCTTTCTTT

V: TRBV7-7
D: TRBD1
size: NA
J: TRBJ2-1
CDR3: CASSPLTGLEQFF
DNA: TGTGCCAGCAGCCCACTGACAGGGCTTGAGCAGTTCTTC

V: TRBV3-1/TRBV3-2
D: NA
size: NA
J: TRBJ1-1
CDR3: CASSRGRSLNTEAFF
DNA: TGTGCCAGCAGCCGAGGGAGGAGCCTGAACACTGAAGCTTTCTTT

V: TRBV3-1/TRBV3-2
D: TRBD1
size: NA
J: TRBJ1-2
CDR3: CASSQNTGVGAGYTF
DNA: TGTGCCAGCAGCCAAAATACAGGGGTCGGAGCTGGCTACACCTTC

V: TRBV28
D: TRBD2
size: NA
J: TRBJ2-3
CDR3: CASSSPGTSGFRDTQYF
DNA: TGTGCCAGCAGCTCCCCCGGGACTAGCGGGTTTCGAGATACGCAGTATTTT

V: TRBV6-6
D: TRBD2
size: NA
J: TRBJ2-3
CDR3: CASSPELSTSGADTQYF
DNA: TGTGCCAGCAGTCCCGAGTTGAGTACTAGCGGGGCCGATACGCAGTATTTT

V: TRBV28
D: TRBD1
size: few
J: TRBJ1-3
CDR3: CASAGTGRDTIYF
DNA: TGTGCCAGCGCCGGGACAGGGAGGGACACCATATATTTT

V: TRBV2
D: NA
size: NA
J: TRBJ1-5
CDR3: CASSGPGGRQPQHF
DNA: TGTGCCAGCAGTGGGCCGGGGGGGCGACAGCCCCAGCATTTT

V: TRBV7-7
D: TRBD2
size: NA
J: TRBJ2-1
CDR3: CASSDLSAGDNEQFF
DNA: TGTGCCAGCAGCGATCTTTCGGCGGGGGACAATGAGCAGTTCTTC

V: TRBV9
D: NA
size: NA
J: TRBJ2-3
CDR3: CASSVEGGGGGLLTTDTQYF
DNA: TGTGCCAGCAGCGTAGAGGGTGGTGGTGGTGGACTTCTTACCACAGATACGCAGTATTTT

V: TRBV5-4
D: NA
size: NA
J: TRBJ1-1
CDR3: CASSLLGTAEAFF
DNA: TGTGCCAGCAGCTTGCTAGGCACTGCTGAAGCTTTCTTT

V: TRBV6-2/TRBV6-3
D: NA
size: NA
J: TRBJ1-2
CDR3: CASSYLGQNYGYTF
DNA: TGTGCCAGCAGTTACCTGGGACAAAACTATGGCTACACCTTC

V: TRBV10-3
D: NA
size: once
J: TRBJ2-7
CDR3: CAITRGGGQSYEQYF
DNA: TGTGCCATCACTCGAGGTGGAGGACAGTCCTACGAGCAGTACTTC

V: TRBV24-1
D: TRBD2
size: NA
J: TRBJ2-1
CDR3: CATRGEGTRSYNEQFF
DNA: TGTGCCACCAGGGGCGAGGGGACTAGGTCCTACAATGAGCAGTTCTTC

V: TRBV5-5
D: NA
size: NA
J: TRBJ2-1
CDR3: CASSLDAVSYNEQFF
DNA: TGTGCCAGCAGCTTGGATGCTGTCAGCTACAATGAGCAGTTCTTC

V: TRBV28
D: NA
size: NA
J: TRBJ2-1
CDR3: CASSLSVSPVF
DNA: TGTGCCAGCAGTTTATCAGTCTCGCCAGTCTTC

V: TRBV4-2
D: TRBD1
size: NA
J: TRBJ1-1
CDR3: CASSQDGTGFEAFF
DNA: TGTGCCAGCAGCCAAGATGGGACAGGGTTTGAAGCTTTCTTT

V: TRBV7-3
D: NA
size: NA
J: TRBJ2-3
CDR3: CASSPGQGGGDTQYF
DNA: TGTGCCAGCAGCCCAGGACAGGGCGGGGGAGATACGCAGTATTTT

V: TRBV28
D: NA
size: NA
J: TRBJ1-1
CDR3: CASSLRTMNTEAFF
DNA: TGTGCCAGCAGTTTAAGGACAATGAACACTGAAGCTTTCTTT

V: TRBV28
D: NA
size: NA
J: TRBJ1-4
CDR3: CASLGTRGEKLFF
DNA: TGTGCCAGCCTGGGCACCCGAGGGGAAAAACTGTTTTTT

V: TRBV10-2
D: NA
size: NA
J: TRBJ2-1
CDR3: CATRDTYNEQFF
DNA: TGCGCCACCAGGGACACTTACAATGAGCAGTTCTTC

V: TRBV27
D: NA
size: NA
J: TRBJ2-2
CDR3: CASSFWGANTGELFF
DNA: TGTGCCAGCAGTTTTTGGGGCGCGAACACCGGGGAGCTGTTTTTT

V: TRBV11-2
D: NA
size: NA
J: TRBJ2-5
CDR3: CASSWGVGTQYF
DNA: TGTGCCAGCAGTTGGGGAGTCGGGACCCAGTACTTC

V: TRBV7-3
D: NA
size: NA
J: TRBJ2-1
CDR3: CASSFGGAGRNEQFF
DNA: TGTGCCAGCAGCTTCGGTGGGGCGGGACGGAATGAGCAGTTCTTC

V: TRBV5-1
D: TRBD1
size: NA
J: TRBJ2-3
CDR3: CASSLRTGADTQYF
DNA: TGCGCCAGCAGCCTCCGGACAGGGGCGGATACGCAGTATTTT